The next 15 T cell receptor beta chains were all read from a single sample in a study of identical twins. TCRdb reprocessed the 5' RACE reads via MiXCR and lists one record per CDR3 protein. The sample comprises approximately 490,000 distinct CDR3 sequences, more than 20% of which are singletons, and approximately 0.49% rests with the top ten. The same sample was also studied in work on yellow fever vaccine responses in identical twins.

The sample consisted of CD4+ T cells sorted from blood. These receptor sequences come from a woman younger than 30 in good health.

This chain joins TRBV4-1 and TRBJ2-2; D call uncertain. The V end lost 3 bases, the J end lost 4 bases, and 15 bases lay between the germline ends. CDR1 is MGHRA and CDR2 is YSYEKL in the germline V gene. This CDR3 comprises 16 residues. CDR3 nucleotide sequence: TGCGCCAGCAGCCAGGTGTTAGTGGTGGGCACCGGGGAGCTGTTTTTT. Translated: CASSQVLVVGTGELFF.

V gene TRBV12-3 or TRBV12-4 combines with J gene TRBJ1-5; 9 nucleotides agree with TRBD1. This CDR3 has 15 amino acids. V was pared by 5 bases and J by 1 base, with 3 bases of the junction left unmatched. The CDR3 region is CASSEQGASNQPQHF. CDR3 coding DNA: TGTGCCAGCAGTGAACAGGGGGCGAGCAATCAGCCCCAGCATTTT.

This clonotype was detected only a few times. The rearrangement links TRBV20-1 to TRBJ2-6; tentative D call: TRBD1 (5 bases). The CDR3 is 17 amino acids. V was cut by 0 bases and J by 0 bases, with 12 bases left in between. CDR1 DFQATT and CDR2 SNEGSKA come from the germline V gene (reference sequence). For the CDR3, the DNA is TGCAGTGCTAGAGATAGGGGTGTGCACTCTGGGGCCAACGTCCTGACTTTC. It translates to CSARDRGVHSGANVLTF.

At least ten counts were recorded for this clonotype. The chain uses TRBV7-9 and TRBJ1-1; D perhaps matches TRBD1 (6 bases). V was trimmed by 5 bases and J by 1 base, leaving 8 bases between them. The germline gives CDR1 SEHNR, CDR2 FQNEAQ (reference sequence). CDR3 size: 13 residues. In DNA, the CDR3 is TGTGCCAGCAGCATACAGGGGAACACTGAAGCTTTCTTT. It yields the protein CASSIQGNTEAFF.

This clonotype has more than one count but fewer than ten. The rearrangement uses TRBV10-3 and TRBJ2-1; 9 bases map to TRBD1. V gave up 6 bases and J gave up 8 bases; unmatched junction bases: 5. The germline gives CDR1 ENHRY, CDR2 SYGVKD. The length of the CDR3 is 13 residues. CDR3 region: CAIRGTGFDEQFF. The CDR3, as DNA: TGTGCCATCAGGGGGACAGGGTTTGATGAGCAGTTCTTC.

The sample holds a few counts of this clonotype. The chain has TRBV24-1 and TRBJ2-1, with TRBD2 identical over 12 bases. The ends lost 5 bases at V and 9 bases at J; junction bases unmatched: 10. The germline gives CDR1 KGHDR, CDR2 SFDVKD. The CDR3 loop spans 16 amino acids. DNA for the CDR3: TGTGCCACCAGTGTAGTTTGGCCTAGCGGGAGGGGTGAGCAGTTCTTC. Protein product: CATSVVWPSGRGEQFF.

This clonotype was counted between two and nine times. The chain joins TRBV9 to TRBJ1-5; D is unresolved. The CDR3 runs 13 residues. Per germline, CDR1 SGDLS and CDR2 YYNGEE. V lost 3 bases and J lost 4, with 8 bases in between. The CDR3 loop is CASSGAQNQPQHF. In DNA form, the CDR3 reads TGTGCCAGCAGCGGGGCCCAAAATCAGCCCCAGCATTTT.

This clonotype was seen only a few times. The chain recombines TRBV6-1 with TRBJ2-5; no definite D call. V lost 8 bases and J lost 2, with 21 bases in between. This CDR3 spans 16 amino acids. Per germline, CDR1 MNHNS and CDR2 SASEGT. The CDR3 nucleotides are TGTGCCAGCTCCCCCGGCCGTGAGGCCAATCAAGAGACCCAGTACTTC. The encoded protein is CASSPGREANQETQYF.

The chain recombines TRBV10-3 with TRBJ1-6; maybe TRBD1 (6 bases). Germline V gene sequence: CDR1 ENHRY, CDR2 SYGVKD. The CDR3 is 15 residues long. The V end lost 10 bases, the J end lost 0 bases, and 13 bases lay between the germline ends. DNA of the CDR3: TGTGCCACCCGACAGGACAGCTCCTATAATTCACCCCTCCACTTT. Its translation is CATRQDSSYNSPLHF.

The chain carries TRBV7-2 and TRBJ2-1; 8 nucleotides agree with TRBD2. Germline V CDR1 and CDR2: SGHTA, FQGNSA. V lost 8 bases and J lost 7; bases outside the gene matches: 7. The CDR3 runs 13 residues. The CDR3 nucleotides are TGTGCCAGCGGAAATAGCGGGGTGAATGAGCAGTTCTTC. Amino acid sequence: CASGNSGVNEQFF.

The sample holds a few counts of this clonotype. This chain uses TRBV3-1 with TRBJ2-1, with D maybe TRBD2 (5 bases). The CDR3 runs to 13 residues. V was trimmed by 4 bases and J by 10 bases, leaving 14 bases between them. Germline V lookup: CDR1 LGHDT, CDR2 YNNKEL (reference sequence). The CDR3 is CASSPPYEGEQFF. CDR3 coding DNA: TGTGCCAGCAGCCCCCCTTACGAGGGAGAGCAGTTCTTC.

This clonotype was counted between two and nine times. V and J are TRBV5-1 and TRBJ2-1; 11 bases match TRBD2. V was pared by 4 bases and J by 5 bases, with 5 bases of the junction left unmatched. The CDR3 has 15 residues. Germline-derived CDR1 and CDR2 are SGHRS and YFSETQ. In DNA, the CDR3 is TGCGCCAGCAGCGCGGGACTAGCGGTTGACAATGAGCAGTTCTTC. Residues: CASSAGLAVDNEQFF.

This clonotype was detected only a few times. CDR3 DNA: TGTGCCAGCTCACCACCTTTCTCATCCACTGAAGCTTTCTTT. This codes for CASSPPFSSTEAFF. V and J are TRBV18 and TRBJ1-1, with D unresolved. Per the germline V gene, CDR1 is KGHSH and CDR2 is LQKENI. The CDR3 length is 14 residues. Trimming pared 0 bases from V and 4 bases from J, leaving 9 bases between. The full variable domain, its missing parts supplied by reference TRBV18 and TRBJ1-1, is NAGVMQNPRHLVRRRGQEARLRCSPMKGHSHVYWYRQLPEEGLKFMVYLQKENIIDESGMPKERFSAEFPKEGPSILRIQQVVRGDSAAYFCASSPPFSSTEAFFGQGTRLTVV.

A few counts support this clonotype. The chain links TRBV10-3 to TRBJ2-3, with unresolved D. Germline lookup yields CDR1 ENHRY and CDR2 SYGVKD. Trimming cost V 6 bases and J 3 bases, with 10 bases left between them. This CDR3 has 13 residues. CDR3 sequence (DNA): TGTGCCATCAGCCAAGAACCAACAGATACGCAGTATTTT. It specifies CAISQEPTDTQYF.

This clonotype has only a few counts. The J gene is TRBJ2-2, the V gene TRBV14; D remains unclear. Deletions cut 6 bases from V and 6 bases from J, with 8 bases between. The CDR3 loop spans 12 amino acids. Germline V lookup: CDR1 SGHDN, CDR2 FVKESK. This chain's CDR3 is CASSQSSGELFF. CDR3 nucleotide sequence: TGTGCCAGCAGTCAGTCGTCCGGGGAGCTGTTTTTT.